Listed here is a single TCR beta chain. At one end the junction does not follow the germline gene, possibly because of a read error. Sorting selected naive CD8 T cells with a CD8+CD4-CCR7+CD45RA+ phenotype. TCRdb re-called the PCR reads with MiXCR, one entry per CDR3 protein. The sample has some 580,000 distinct CDR3 sequences, roughly 25% seen once; the top ten hold about 0.8%. The sample comes from a study of molecular identifiers for immune sequencing clone quantification. The CDR3 sequence is 16 residues long. Germline V CDR1 and CDR2: LGHNA, YSLEER. The chain is built from TRBV4-3 and TRBJ1-2, with D unclear. This TCR was sampled from a human donor in good health. Some libraries in this study had Jurkat cell RNA spiked in. The sequencing input was naive CD8+ T cells from blood, with Jurkat cell RNA spiked in. Subset meaning: FACS-sorted CD8+CD4-CCR7+CD45RA+ naive T cells. The CDR3 bases are TGCACCAGCAGCCAAGAAGTTTACACGACGTTCTATGGCTACACCTTC. Its protein is CTSSQEVYTTFYGYTF.